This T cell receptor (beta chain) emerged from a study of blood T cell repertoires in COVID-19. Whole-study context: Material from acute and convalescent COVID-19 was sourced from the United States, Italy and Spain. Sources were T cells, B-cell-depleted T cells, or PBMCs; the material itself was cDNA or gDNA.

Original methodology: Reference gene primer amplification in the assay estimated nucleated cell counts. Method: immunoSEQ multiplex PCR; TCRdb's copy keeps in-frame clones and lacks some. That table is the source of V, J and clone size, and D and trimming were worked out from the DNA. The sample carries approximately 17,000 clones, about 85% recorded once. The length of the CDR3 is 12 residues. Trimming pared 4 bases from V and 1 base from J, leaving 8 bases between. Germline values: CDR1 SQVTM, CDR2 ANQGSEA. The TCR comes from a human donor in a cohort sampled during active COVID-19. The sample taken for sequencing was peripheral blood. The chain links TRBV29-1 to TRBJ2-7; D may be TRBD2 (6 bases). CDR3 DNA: TGCAGCGTTGGCCGGGAGTCCTACGAGCAGTACTTC. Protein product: CSVGRESYEQYF.